The 30 T cell receptor beta chains presented below share a single source sample, sequenced in a study of blood T cells in healthy people across ages. Alongside a J-beta primer mix, a sample-barcoded 5' primer served in a second PCR lasting 7 to 11 cycles. TCRdb re-called the 5' RACE reads through MiXCR, storing one row per CDR3 protein. The sample shows fewer than 950,000 distinct CDR3 sequences, roughly 35% of them seen only once. The sequencing input was blood. Receptors were obtained from a man younger than 30 in good health.

Points on this clonotype: A single base separates this from a much larger clone, so it may be a read error. The chain uses TRBV6-2 or TRBV6-3 and TRBJ2-1; D might be TRBD2 (5 bases). The tail of the sequence fits TRBJ2-7 better, so the J call may be wrong. Germline-derived CDR1 and CDR2 are MNHEY and SVGEGT. This CDR3 is 15 amino acids long. For the CDR3, the DNA is TGTGCCAGCAGCCCCGGGGAGTTTGAGTACAATGAGCAGTACTTC. Its translation: CASSPGEFEYNEQYF.

This clonotype came up many times. The V and J genes are TRBV12-3 or TRBV12-4 and TRBJ1-5; possibly TRBD1 for D (5 bases). The CDR3 extends over 16 amino acids. The V end was cut by 7 bases, the J end by 2 bases, with 18 bases between. CDR3 coding DNA: TGTGCCAGCACCCTGGCGCGGGGGAGCGGCAATCAGCCCCAGCATTTT. Translation: CASTLARGSGNQPQHF.

This clonotype was seen a handful of times. The chain employs TRBV29-1 and TRBJ1-1; D call uncertain. The CDR3 covers 15 residues. The V gene's germline CDR1 is SQVTM and CDR2 ANQGSEA. V was cut by 1 base and J by 1 base, with 13 bases left in between. CDR3 sequence: CSVEGGVSANTEAFF. The CDR3 DNA reads TGCAGCGTTGAAGGTGGAGTCAGTGCGAACACTGAAGCTTTCTTT.

This clonotype was seen repeatedly, ten times or more. This chain joins TRBV6-1 and TRBJ2-7, with TRBD1 matching 9 bases. CDR3 length equals 15 residues. The germline CDR1 and CDR2 sequences are MNHNS and SASEGT. V dropped 0 bases and J dropped 0; count of bases not matched to a gene: 0. This CDR3 reads CASSEATGGSYEQYF. The DNA of the CDR3 is TGTGCCAGCAGTGAAGCGACAGGGGGCTCCTACGAGCAGTACTTC.

This clonotype is a singleton in its sample. A much larger clone is a single base away; this may be a read error. The chain joins TRBV12-3 or TRBV12-4 to TRBJ2-7; D is ambiguous. The J call may be wrong; the DNA end is better matched by TRBJ2-1. CDR3 length equals 12 residues. The CDR3 DNA is TGTGCCAGCGTGGGATTCTCCTACGAGCAGTTCTTC. Amino acid sequence: CASVGFSYEQFF.

This clonotype was counted a few times. The J gene is TRBJ2-1, the V gene TRBV14; D assignment may be TRBD1 or TRBD2 (6 bases each). Germline lookup yields CDR1 SGHDN and CDR2 FVKESK. The CDR3 loop spans 18 amino acids. V lost 0 bases and J lost 5, with 20 bases in between. CDR3 region: CASSQELGGETLNNEQFF. The DNA of the CDR3 is TGTGCCAGCAGCCAAGAACTGGGGGGCGAAACCCTTAACAATGAGCAGTTCTTC.

The J gene is TRBJ1-5, the V gene TRBV2, with D maybe TRBD1 (5 bases). V was clipped by 8 bases and J by 6 bases, with 14 bases between them. Germline CDR1 is SNHLY and CDR2 is FYNNEI. The length of the CDR3 is 13 residues. The CDR3 protein is CASCGGEGQPQHF. The CDR3 region has the DNA TGTGCCAGCTGCGGGGGGGAAGGTCAGCCCCAGCATTTT.

This clonotype was picked up many times. This sequence joins TRBV12-3 or TRBV12-4 and TRBJ2-1; unclear D gene. The CDR3 contains 13 residues. V was trimmed by 5 bases and J by 10 bases, leaving 15 bases between them. The CDR3 region has the DNA TGTGCCAGCAGTGGGTCCCAACTCTCGGAGCAGTTCTTC. It specifies CASSGSQLSEQFF.

The chain joins TRBV25-1 to TRBJ1-2; the match to TRBD1 covers 12 bases. CDR1 and CDR2 (germline): MGHDK, SYGVNS. J gave up 6 bases and V 3 bases, and 14 bases lay outside the gene matches. This CDR3 region has 18 residues. CDR3 region: CASSDRPGQGALRDGYTF. The CDR3 nucleotides are TGTGCCAGCAGTGACCGACCGGGACAGGGGGCGTTGAGGGATGGCTACACCTTC.

The sample holds a few counts of this clonotype. CDR3 DNA sequence: TGTGCCAGCAGCGTCGACAGGGGTAGGGAGACCCAGTACTTC. Its protein product is CASSVDRGRETQYF. V and J are TRBV11-1 and TRBJ2-5; 8 bases are shared with TRBD1. This CDR3 has 14 residues. Germline V gene lookup returns CDR1 SGHAT and CDR2 FQDESV (reference sequence). V dropped 5 bases and J dropped 5; count of bases not matched to a gene: 7.

This chain's CDR3 is CASSPRGGVRRNTEAFF. The CDR3 bases are TGTGCCAGCAGCCCCCGGGGGGGCGTAAGGAGGAACACTGAAGCTTTCTTT. This rearrangement joins TRBV7-2 to TRBJ1-1; TRBD1 is a possible D gene (6 bases). Germline CDR1 is SGHTA and CDR2 is FQGNSA. Deletions cut 5 bases from V and 1 base from J, with 20 bases between. The CDR3 is 17 residues long.

A few counts support this clonotype. The genes are TRBV2 and TRBJ1-2; possible D gene TRBD1, 5 bases. Germline lookup yields CDR1 SNHLY and CDR2 FYNNEI. Trimming left V 6 bases short and J 7 bases short, with 18 bases between. This CDR3 is built from 14 residues. This CDR3 is CASSPGARMSGYTF. The CDR3 nucleotides read TGTGCCAGCAGCCCTGGGGCCCGAATGAGTGGCTACACCTTC.

The chain is built from TRBV4-2 and TRBJ2-1; 7 positions match TRBD2. CDR1 and CDR2 (germline): LGHNA, YNFKEQ. This CDR3 has 17 residues. The ends lost 0 bases at V and 0 bases at J; junction bases unmatched: 5. The DNA for the CDR3 is TGTGCCAGCAGCCAAGACTCCCGGACTAGCTCCTACAATGAGCAGTTCTTC. This sequence encodes CASSQDSRTSSYNEQFF.

This clonotype was seen a handful of times. Germline is not matched at one junction end, which may reflect a read error. This chain joins TRBV7-7 and TRBJ2-1; D perhaps matches TRBD1 (6 bases). This CDR3 contains 14 residues. The germline CDR1 and CDR2 sequences are SSHAT and FNYEAQ (reference sequence). DNA of the CDR3: TGTGCTAGCAGCTTAGCGTCTAAGGGGGATGAGCAGTTCTTC. Encoded protein: CASSLASKGDEQFF.

The chain carries TRBV20-1 and TRBJ2-7; 7 nucleotides line up with TRBD1. Germline V lookup: CDR1 DFQATT, CDR2 SNEGSKA (reference sequence). After removal of 8 bases from V and 0 bases from J, the junction contained 13 bases not matched to a gene. CDR3 length equals 15 residues. The CDR3 DNA is TGCAGTCCCCAACCCCGGGACAGAACCTCCTACGAGCAGTACTTC. Its protein is CSPQPRDRTSYEQYF.

This clonotype was seen a few times. V usage is TRBV10-3 and J usage is TRBJ1-2; 10 bases align to TRBD1. The CDR3 runs to 13 residues. V dropped 6 bases and J dropped 5; count of bases not matched to a gene: 3. Germline-derived CDR1 and CDR2 are ENHRY and SYGVKD. CDR3 bases: TGTGCCATCAGCCTGGGACAGGGGTATGGCTACACCTTC. Its translation: CAISLGQGYGYTF.

The chain uses TRBV6-5 and TRBJ1-6, with a possible D match to TRBD1 (5 bases). The V gene lost 2 bases and the J gene lost 5 bases, with 13 bases spanning the gap. Germline lookup yields CDR1 MNHEY and CDR2 SVGAGI. The length of the CDR3 is 16 residues. Here the CDR3 reads CASSYEQGVDNSPLHF. For the CDR3, the DNA is TGTGCCAGCAGTTACGAGCAGGGAGTGGATAATTCACCCCTCCACTTT.

The table lists this clonotype with many counts. This sequence joins TRBV10-3 and TRBJ2-1, with TRBD2 as a possible D gene (7 bases). This CDR3 is 15 amino acids long. The ends were cut back, 0 bases at V and 2 bases at J, with 8 bases in the middle. The germline V gene has CDR1 ENHRY and CDR2 SYGVKD. CDR3 DNA sequence: TGTGCCATCAGTGAGTCCGGGGGGCCCTACAATGAGCAGTTCTTC. Its translation: CAISESGGPYNEQFF.

This sequence joins TRBV7-8 and TRBJ1-4; D remains ambiguous. This CDR3 spans 14 amino acids. CDR1 is SGHVS and CDR2 is FQNEAQ in the germline V gene. Between the trimmed V and J ends, which lost 6 bases and 8 bases, there was a span of 16 bases. The DNA of the CDR3 is TGTGCCAGCAGACCCGACACGGAAGGGGAAAAACTGTTTTTT. Translation: CASRPDTEGEKLFF. The whole variable domain, remainder taken from reference TRBV7-8 and TRBJ1-4, is GAGVSQSPRYKVAKRGQDVALRCDPISGHVSLFWYQQALGQGPEFLTYFQNEAQLDKSGLPSDRFFAERPEGSVSTLKIQRTQQEDSAVYLCASRPDTEGEKLFFGSGTQLSVL.

The genes are TRBV10-3 and TRBJ1-1, with D possibly matching TRBD1 (5 bases). The germline gives CDR1 ENHRY, CDR2 SYGVKD. V was cut by 11 bases and J by 1 base, with 20 bases left in between. The length of the CDR3 is 15 residues. The CDR3 DNA follows: TGTGCCTCGACAGTTAGCTTGGAGAAGAACACTGAAGCTTTCTTT. Amino acids: CASTVSLEKNTEAFF.

The V call is TRBV12-3 or TRBV12-4, the J call TRBJ1-1; D is undetermined. The CDR3 is 15 residues long. Between the trimmed V and J ends, which lost 8 bases and 1 base, there was a span of 17 bases. DNA of the CDR3: TGTGCCAGCGGATTGCCGCGGGCGGGGAACACTGAAGCTTTCTTT. It codes for CASGLPRAGNTEAFF.

This chain links TRBV5-6 with TRBJ2-5; no clear D gene. Germline CDR1 SGHDT, CDR2 YYEEEE. Trimming removed 3 bases from V and 13 bases from J, with 13 bases in between. The CDR3 length is 11 residues. The CDR3 spells CASSSGIERYF. CDR3 sequence (DNA): TGTGCCAGCAGCTCTGGAATCGAGCGGTACTTC.

The chain is built from TRBV6-2 or TRBV6-3 and TRBJ2-1, with 15 nucleotides matching TRBD2. The end of the DNA is better explained by TRBJ2-7, so the J call may be wrong. Germline values: CDR1 MNHEY, CDR2 SVGEGT. This CDR3 spans 16 amino acids. This CDR3 is CASSLRTSGGAGEQYF. The CDR3 nucleotides are TGTGCCAGCAGTCTTCGGACTAGCGGGGGGGCTGGCGAGCAGTACTTC.

This clonotype appeared many times. This may be a read error: a much more frequent sequence differs by one nucleotide. This chain joins TRBV12-3 or TRBV12-4 and TRBJ2-5; D is possibly TRBD2 (5 bases). CDR3 size: 15 residues. Trimming removed 4 bases at V and 1 base at J, with 13 bases between. The CDR3 coding sequence is TGTGCCAGCAGTTCACGACGGGATTTCCAAGAGACCCAGTACTTC. Residues: CASSSRRDFQETQYF.

The chain employs TRBV27 and TRBJ2-1; 9 bases match TRBD1. V lost 0 bases and J lost 5; bases outside the gene matches: 5. The germline CDR1 and CDR2 sequences are MNHEY and SMNVEV (reference sequence). The CDR3 spans 16 residues. CDR3 nucleotides: TGTGCCAGCAGTTTATCCCGGACAGGGGCGGACAATGAGCAGTTCTTC. Its protein is CASSLSRTGADNEQFF.

The V gene is TRBV7-2, the J gene TRBJ2-1, with 8 bases aligning to TRBD1. Gene TRBJ2-7 matches the end of the DNA better, so the J call may be wrong. CDR1 is SGHTA and CDR2 is FQGNSA in the germline V gene. The CDR3 spans 16 residues. CDR3 protein: CASSQRQGSSYNEQYF. In nucleotides, the CDR3 is TGTGCCAGCAGCCAAAGACAGGGGTCCTCCTACAATGAGCAGTACTTC.

This clonotype was seen many times. This chain uses TRBV12-3 or TRBV12-4 with TRBJ1-4, with D perhaps matching TRBD1 (5 bases). Trimming took off 6 bases at V and 4 bases at J, with 6 bases between the two ends. The CDR3 contains 12 residues. The CDR3 coding sequence is TGTGCCAGCAGAAGGGGTAATGAAAAACTGTTTTTT. Its protein is CASRRGNEKLFF.

This clonotype occurred a few times. V and J are TRBV10-3 and TRBJ2-5; 8 nucleotides line up with TRBD1. Germline V gene lookup returns CDR1 ENHRY and CDR2 SYGVKD. CDR3 size: 15 residues. V was clipped by 4 bases and J by 11 bases; unmatched bases: 15. The CDR3 sequence is CAISAAQGDYNEQYF. DNA for the CDR3: TGTGCCATCAGTGCGGCACAGGGGGATTACAATGAGCAGTACTTC.

The chain links TRBV6-2 or TRBV6-3 to TRBJ2-2; 11 nucleotides line up with TRBD2. After removal of 9 bases from V and 1 base from J, the junction contained 13 bases not matched to a gene. This CDR3 is built from 18 residues. Germline V CDR1 and CDR2: MNHEY, SVGEGT. The CDR3 coding sequence is TGTGCCAGTACAACGGACACTAGCGGGGGACAGAACACCGGGGAGCTGTTTTTT. It encodes CASTTDTSGGQNTGELFF.

The V and J genes are TRBV10-3 and TRBJ1-1; TRBD1 agrees at 8 bases. The ends lost 3 bases at V and 1 base at J; junction bases unmatched: 1. CDR1 is ENHRY and CDR2 is SYGVKD in the germline V gene. The CDR3 runs to 14 residues. The CDR3 reads CAISEGTGNTEAFF. For the CDR3, the DNA is TGTGCCATCAGTGAAGGGACAGGGAACACTGAAGCTTTCTTT.